A single sample gave rise to the 8 T cell receptor beta chains below, sequenced in a study of a mutant IDH1 vaccine in newly diagnosed glioma. Their antigen targets remain unknown. Time point: week 47, end of study. What each vaccine dose contained was 300 ug of mutant IDH1 20-mer peptide, accompanied by topical imiquimod. Data came from immunoSEQ multiplex PCR; TCRdb stores just in-frame clones and leaves some out. The sample comprises 35,000 to 40,000 clones, 60% to 75% of which are singletons, and nearly 9% rests with the top ten. The sample consisted of PBMCs, taken from a glioma patient whose treatment included an IDH1 peptide vaccine. All receptors derive from a man in his forties with glioma.

The J gene is TRBJ2-4, the V gene TRBV6-5, with TRBD1 matching 8 bases. The CDR3 spans 14 residues. The junction had 7 bases not matched to a gene; V was cut back by 8 bases and J by 4 bases. Germline V gives CDR1 MNHEY, CDR2 SVGAGI. The CDR3 is CASGRQGPKNIQYF. The CDR3 DNA reads TGTGCCAGCGGAAGACAGGGGCCGAAAAACATTCAGTACTTC.

The chain employs TRBV4-3 and TRBJ2-5; no clear D. This CDR3 contains 15 residues. Germline CDR1 is LGHNA and CDR2 is YSLEER. The V gene lost 1 base and the J gene lost 5 bases, with 14 bases spanning the gap. CDR3 in DNA: TGCGCCAGCAGCCAAGCCCCACTAAGTGGGGAGACCCAGTACTTC. This gives the protein CASSQAPLSGETQYF.

The chain links TRBV14 to TRBJ2-4; D is ambiguous. The ends were cut back, 4 bases at V and 6 bases at J, with 19 bases in the middle. This CDR3 spans 16 amino acids. Germline V gene lookup returns CDR1 SGHDN and CDR2 FVKESK. DNA of the CDR3: TGTGCCAGCAGCCGGGCCCTTACTGGGGTGAGAAACATTCAGTACTTC. Protein: CASSRALTGVRNIQYF.

The V call is TRBV11-2, the J call TRBJ2-1; 8 bases match TRBD2. The CDR3 extends over 15 amino acids. V gave up 2 bases and J gave up 7 bases; unmatched junction bases: 7. The V gene's germline CDR1 is SGHAT and CDR2 FQNNGV. As DNA, the CDR3 is TGTGCCAGCAGCTTACGGGCGGGAGGTCATAATGAGCAGTTCTTC. Its translation: CASSLRAGGHNEQFF.

The chain couples TRBV11-2 to TRBJ2-1; 9 nucleotides match TRBD2. V dropped 0 bases and J dropped 4; count of bases not matched to a gene: 7. The V gene's germline CDR1 is SGHAT and CDR2 FQNNGV. This CDR3 is built from 17 residues. CDR3: CASSLDMGLAGYNEQFF. The CDR3 coding sequence is TGTGCCAGCAGCTTAGATATGGGGCTAGCGGGATACAATGAGCAGTTCTTC. Drawing the rest from reference TRBV11-2 and TRBJ2-1, the complete variable domain is EAGVAQSPRYKIIEKRQSVAFWCNPISGHATLYWYQQILGQGPKLLIQFQNNGVVDDSQLPKDRFSAERLKGVDSTLKIQPAKLEDSAVYLCASSLDMGLAGYNEQFFGPGTRLTVL.

V and J are TRBV19 and TRBJ1-6, with 9 positions matching TRBD1. In germline, CDR1 is LNHDA, CDR2 SQIVND (reference sequence). The CDR3 is 15 amino acids. Trimming removed 5 bases from V and 8 bases from J; junction bases left unmatched: 7. CDR3 coding DNA: TGTGCCAGTAGTTGGACAGGGGCCGACGATTCACCCCTCCACTTT. As protein: CASSWTGADDSPLHF.

The chain links TRBV5-4 to TRBJ2-5; the match to TRBD1 covers 9 bases. The CDR3 length is 17 residues. With V trimmed by 0 bases and J by 5 bases, 11 bases remained unmatched. Germline V gene sequence: CDR1 SGHNT, CDR2 YYREEE (reference sequence). The CDR3: CASSLGLDRGSRETQYF. The CDR3 nucleotides are TGTGCCAGCAGCTTGGGCTTGGACAGGGGAAGCCGCGAGACCCAGTACTTC. The variable domain in full, completed from reference TRBV5-4 and TRBJ2-5, reads ETGVTQSPTHLIKTRGQQVTLRCSSQSGHNTVSWYQQALGQGPQFIFQYYREEENGRGNFPPRFSGLQFPNYSSELNVNALELDDSALYLCASSLGLDRGSRETQYFGPGTRLLVL.

The V and J genes are TRBV19 and TRBJ1-5; a weak D match, TRBD1 (6 bases). This CDR3 has 13 residues. Germline V gene lookup returns CDR1 LNHDA and CDR2 SQIVND (reference sequence). V gave up 4 bases and J gave up 2 bases, with 6 bases separating them. CDR3 sequence reads: CASSTGGNQPQHF. The CDR3 DNA is TGTGCCAGTAGTACAGGGGGCAATCAGCCCCAGCATTTT.